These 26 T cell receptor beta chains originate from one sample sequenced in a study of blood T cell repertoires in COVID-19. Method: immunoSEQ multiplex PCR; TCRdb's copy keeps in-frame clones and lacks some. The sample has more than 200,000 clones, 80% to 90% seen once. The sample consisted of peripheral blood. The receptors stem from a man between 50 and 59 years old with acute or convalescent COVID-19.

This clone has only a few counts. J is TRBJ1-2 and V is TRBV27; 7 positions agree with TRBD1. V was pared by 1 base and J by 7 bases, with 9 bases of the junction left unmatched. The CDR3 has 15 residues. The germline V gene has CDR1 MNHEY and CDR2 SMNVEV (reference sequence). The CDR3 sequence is CASSLLQGPMTGYTF. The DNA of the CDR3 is TGTGCCAGCAGTTTATTACAGGGGCCGATGACTGGCTACACCTTC.

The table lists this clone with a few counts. CDR3 sequence reads: CASSLWGLAGGEQFF. CDR3 in DNA: TGCGCCAGCAGCTTGTGGGGACTAGCGGGGGGTGAGCAGTTCTTC. The V and J genes are TRBV5-1 and TRBJ2-1, with 15 bases identical to TRBD2. CDR3 length: 15 residues. Losses at the gene ends were 1 base for V and 9 bases for J; bases not matched to a gene: 2. Germline lookup yields CDR1 SGHRS and CDR2 YFSETQ.

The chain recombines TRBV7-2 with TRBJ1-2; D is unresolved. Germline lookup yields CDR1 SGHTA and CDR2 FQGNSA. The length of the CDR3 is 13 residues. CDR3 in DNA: TGTGCTTCAGGAGGAATTTCTAACTATGGCTACACCTTC. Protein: CASGGISNYGYTF.

CDR3 in amino acids: CASSSGANEKLFF. The CDR3 DNA reads as TGCGCCAGCAGCTCGGGGGCTAATGAAAAACTGTTTTTT. V gene TRBV5-1 combines with J gene TRBJ1-4, with a possible D match to TRBD1 (5 bases). CDR3 length equals 13 residues. The V and J ends lost 3 bases and 3 bases respectively, with 6 bases between them. CDR1 is SGHRS and CDR2 is YFSETQ in the germline V gene.

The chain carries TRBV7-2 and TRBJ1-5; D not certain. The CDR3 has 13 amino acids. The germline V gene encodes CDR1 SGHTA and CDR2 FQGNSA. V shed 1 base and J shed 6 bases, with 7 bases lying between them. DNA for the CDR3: TGTGCCAGCAGCTTAGGAGTACGTCAGCCCCAGCATTTT. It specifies CASSLGVRQPQHF. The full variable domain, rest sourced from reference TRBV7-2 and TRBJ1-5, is GAGVSQSPSNKVTEKGKDVELRCDPISGHTALYWYRQSLGQGLEFLIYFQGNSAPDKSGLPSDRFSAERTGGSVSTLTIQRTQQEDSAVYLCASSLGVRQPQHFGDGTRLSIL.

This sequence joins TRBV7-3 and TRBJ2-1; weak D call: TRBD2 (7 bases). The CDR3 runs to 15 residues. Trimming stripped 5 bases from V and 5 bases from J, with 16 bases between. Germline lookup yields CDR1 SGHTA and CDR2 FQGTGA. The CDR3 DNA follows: TGTGCCAGCAGCGACCGCGGGGGCCAGAACAATGAGCAGTTCTTC. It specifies CASSDRGGQNNEQFF. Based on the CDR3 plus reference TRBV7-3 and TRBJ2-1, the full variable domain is GAGVSQTPSNKVTEKGKYVELRCDPISGHTALYWYRQSLGQGPEFLIYFQGTGAADDSGLPNDRFFAVRPEGSVSTLKIQRTERGDSAVYLCASSDRGGQNNEQFFGPGTRLTVL.

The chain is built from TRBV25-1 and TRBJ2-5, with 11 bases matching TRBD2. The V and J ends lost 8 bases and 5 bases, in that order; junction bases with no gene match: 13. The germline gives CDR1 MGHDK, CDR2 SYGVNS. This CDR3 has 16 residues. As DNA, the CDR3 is TGTGCCAGCGGTAAAGGGGGGACTAGCGGATGGGAGACCCAGTACTTC. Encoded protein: CASGKGGTSGWETQYF.

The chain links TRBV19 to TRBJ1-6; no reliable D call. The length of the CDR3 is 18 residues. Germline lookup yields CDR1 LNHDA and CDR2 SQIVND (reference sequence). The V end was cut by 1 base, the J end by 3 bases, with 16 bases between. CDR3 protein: CASSIVPRGLGYNSPLHF. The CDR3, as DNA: TGTGCCAGTAGTATAGTCCCCAGAGGACTCGGCTATAATTCACCCCTCCACTTT.

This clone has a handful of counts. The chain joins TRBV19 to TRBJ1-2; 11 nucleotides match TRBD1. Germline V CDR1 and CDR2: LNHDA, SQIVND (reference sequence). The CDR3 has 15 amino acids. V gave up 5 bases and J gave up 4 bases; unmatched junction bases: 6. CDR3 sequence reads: CASSLGTGGIYGYTF. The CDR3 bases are TGTGCCAGTAGTCTCGGGACAGGGGGGATCTATGGCTACACCTTC.

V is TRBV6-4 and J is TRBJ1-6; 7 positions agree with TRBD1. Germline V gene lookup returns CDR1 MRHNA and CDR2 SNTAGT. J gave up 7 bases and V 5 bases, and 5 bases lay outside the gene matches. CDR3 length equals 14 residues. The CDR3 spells CASSRTGPNSPLHF. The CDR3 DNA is TGTGCCAGCAGTCGGACAGGTCCAAATTCACCCCTCCACTTT.

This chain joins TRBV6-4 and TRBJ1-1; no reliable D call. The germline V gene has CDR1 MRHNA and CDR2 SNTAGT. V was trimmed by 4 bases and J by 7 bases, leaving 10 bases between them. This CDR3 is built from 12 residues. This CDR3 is CASSGTRGEAFF. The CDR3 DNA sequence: TGTGCCAGCAGTGGGACCCGGGGTGAAGCTTTCTTT.

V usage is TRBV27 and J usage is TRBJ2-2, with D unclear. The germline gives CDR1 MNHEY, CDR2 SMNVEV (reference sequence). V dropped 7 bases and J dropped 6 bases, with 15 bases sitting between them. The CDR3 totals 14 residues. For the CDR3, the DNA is TGTGCCAGCAAAACCGGAGAGAGCGCCGGGGAGCTGTTTTTT. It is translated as CASKTGESAGELFF.

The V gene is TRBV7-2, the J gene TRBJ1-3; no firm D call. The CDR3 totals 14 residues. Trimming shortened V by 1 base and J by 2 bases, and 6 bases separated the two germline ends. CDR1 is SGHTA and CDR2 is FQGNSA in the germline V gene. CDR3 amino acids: CASSLGGPGNTIYF. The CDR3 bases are TGTGCCAGCAGCTTAGGAGGGCCTGGAAACACCATATATTTT. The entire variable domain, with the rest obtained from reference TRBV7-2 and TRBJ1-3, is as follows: GAGVSQSPSNKVTEKGKDVELRCDPISGHTALYWYRQSLGQGLEFLIYFQGNSAPDKSGLPSDRFSAERTGGSVSTLTIQRTQQEDSAVYLCASSLGGPGNTIYFGEGSWLTVV.

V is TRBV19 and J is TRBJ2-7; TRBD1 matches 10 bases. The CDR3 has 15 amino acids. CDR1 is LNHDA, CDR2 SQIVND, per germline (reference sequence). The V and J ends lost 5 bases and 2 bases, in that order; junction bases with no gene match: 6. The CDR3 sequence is CASSYSGTGAYEQYF. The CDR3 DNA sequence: TGTGCCAGTAGTTATAGTGGGACAGGGGCCTACGAGCAGTACTTC. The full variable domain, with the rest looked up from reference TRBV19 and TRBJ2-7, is DGGITQSPKYLFRKEGQNVTLSCEQNLNHDAMYWYRQDPGQGLRLIYYSQIVNDFQKGDIAEGYSVSREKKESFPLTVTSAQKNPTAFYLCASSYSGTGAYEQYFGPGTRLTVT.

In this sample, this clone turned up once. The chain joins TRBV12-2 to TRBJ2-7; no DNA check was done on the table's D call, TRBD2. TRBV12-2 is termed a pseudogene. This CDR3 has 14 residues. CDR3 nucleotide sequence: TGTGCAAGTCGCGGACTAGCGAGCTCCTACGAGCAGTACTTC. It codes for CASRGLASSYEQYF.

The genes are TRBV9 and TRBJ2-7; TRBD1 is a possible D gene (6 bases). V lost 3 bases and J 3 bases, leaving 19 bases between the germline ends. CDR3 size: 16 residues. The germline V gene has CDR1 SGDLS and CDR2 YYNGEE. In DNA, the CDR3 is TGTGCCAGCAGCGCCTACCCGAGGACAGATGGCTACGAGCAGTACTTC. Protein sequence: CASSAYPRTDGYEQYF.

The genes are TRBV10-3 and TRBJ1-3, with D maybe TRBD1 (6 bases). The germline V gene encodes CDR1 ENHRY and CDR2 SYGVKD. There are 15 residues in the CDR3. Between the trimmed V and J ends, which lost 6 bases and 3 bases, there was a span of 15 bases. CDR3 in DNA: TGTGCCATCAGCCACGGGACAAATAGTGGAAACACCATATATTTT. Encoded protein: CAISHGTNSGNTIYF.

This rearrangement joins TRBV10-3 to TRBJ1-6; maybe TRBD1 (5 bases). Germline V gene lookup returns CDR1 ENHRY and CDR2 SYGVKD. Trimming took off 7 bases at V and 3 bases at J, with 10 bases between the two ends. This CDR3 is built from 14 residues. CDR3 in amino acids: CAIKQEGYNSPLHF. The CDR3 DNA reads TGTGCCATCAAACAGGAGGGCTATAATTCACCCCTCCACTTT.

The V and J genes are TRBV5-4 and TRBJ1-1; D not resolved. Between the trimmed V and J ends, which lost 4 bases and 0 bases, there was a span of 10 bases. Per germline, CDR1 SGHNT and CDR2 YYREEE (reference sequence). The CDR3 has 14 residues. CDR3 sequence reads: CASSLDGLNTEAFF. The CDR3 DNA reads TGTGCCAGCAGCCTAGACGGGTTGAACACTGAAGCTTTCTTT.

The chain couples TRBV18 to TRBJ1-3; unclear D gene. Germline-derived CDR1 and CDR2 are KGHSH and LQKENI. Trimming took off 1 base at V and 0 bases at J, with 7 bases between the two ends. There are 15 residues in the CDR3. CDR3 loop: CASSPRVNSGNTIYF. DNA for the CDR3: TGTGCCAGCTCACCACGAGTCAACTCTGGAAACACCATATATTTT. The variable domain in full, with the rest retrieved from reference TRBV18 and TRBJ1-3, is NAGVMQNPRHLVRRRGQEARLRCSPMKGHSHVYWYRQLPEEGLKFMVYLQKENIIDESGMPKERFSAEFPKEGPSILRIQQVVRGDSAAYFCASSPRVNSGNTIYFGEGSWLTVV.

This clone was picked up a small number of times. This CDR3 reads CASSLVPAGLMNTEAFF. CDR3 nucleotide sequence: TGTGCCAGCAGCTTAGTACCCGCAGGACTCATGAACACTGAAGCTTTCTTT. The rearrangement uses TRBV11-2 and TRBJ1-1; no clear D gene. The CDR3 loop spans 17 amino acids. Germline V lookup: CDR1 SGHAT, CDR2 FQNNGV. Trimming removed 1 base from V and 0 bases from J, with 15 bases in between.

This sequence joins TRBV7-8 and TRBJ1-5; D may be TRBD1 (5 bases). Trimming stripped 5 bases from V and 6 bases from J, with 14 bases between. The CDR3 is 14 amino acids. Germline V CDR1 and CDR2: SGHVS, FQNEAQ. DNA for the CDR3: TGTGCCAGCAGCCCCAAAGGGGAGGGTCAGCCCCAGCATTTT. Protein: CASSPKGEGQPQHF.

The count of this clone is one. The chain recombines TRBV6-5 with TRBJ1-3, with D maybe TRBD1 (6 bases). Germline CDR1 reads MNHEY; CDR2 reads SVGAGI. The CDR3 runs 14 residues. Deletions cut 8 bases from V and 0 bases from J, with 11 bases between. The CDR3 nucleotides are TGTGCCAGCGAGACAGGTGACTCTGGAAACACCATATATTTT. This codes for CASETGDSGNTIYF.

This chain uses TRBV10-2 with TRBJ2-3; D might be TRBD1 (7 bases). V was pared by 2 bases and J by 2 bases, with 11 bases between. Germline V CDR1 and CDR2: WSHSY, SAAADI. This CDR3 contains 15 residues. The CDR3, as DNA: TGCGCCAGCAGTGAGGTCAGGGGGGTCACAGATACGCAGTATTTT. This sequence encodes CASSEVRGVTDTQYF.

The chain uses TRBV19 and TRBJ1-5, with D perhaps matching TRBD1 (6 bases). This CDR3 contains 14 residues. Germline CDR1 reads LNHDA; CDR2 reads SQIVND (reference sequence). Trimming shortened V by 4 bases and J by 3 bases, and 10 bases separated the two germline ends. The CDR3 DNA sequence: TGTGCCAGTAGTAATTCAGGGGCCAATCAGCCCCAGCATTTT. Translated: CASSNSGANQPQHF.

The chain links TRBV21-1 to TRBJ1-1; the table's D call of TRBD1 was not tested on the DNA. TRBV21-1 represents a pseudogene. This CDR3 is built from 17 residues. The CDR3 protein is CASIPQEGGGVSTEAFF. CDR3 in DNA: TGTGCCAGCATCCCGCAAGAAGGAGGGGGCGTTAGCACTGAAGCTTTCTTT.